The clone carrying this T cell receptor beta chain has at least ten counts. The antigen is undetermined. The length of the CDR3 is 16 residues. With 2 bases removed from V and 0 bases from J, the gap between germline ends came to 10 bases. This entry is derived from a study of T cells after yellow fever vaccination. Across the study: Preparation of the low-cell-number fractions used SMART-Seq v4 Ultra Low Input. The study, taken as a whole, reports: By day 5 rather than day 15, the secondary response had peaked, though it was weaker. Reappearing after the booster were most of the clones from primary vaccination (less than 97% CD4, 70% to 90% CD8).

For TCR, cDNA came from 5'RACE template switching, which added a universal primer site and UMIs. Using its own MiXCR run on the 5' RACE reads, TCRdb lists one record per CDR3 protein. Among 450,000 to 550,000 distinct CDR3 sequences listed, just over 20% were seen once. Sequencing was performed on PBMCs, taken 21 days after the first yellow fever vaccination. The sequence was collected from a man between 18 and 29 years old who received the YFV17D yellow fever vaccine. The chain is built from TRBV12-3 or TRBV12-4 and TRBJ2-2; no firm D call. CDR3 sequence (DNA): TGTGCCAGCAGTTTATTATCTACTTCGAACACCGGGGAGCTGTTTTTT. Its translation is CASSLLSTSNTGELFF.